These 12 T cell receptor beta chains were sequenced from one sample in a study of human T cells and chemical hapten exposure (TCRdb year 2021). The sample's time point label, decoded: patch test 1, 2 weeks after DPC sensitization. Read against the paper, the sample's treatment or condition label means: therapeutic diphenylcyclopropenone sensitization with weekly scalp DPC. Library prep was done by RACE. This sample was sequenced with a NextSeq 500. TCRdb reanalyzed the raw reads on its own, using fastp at Q25 for trimming and MiXCR for clone calling, and kept in-frame beta chains. Duplicate CDR3 protein sequences are folded into a single record with the most common DNA and genes. The sample table contains a few hundred thousand distinct CDR3 sequences; only one count was recorded for roughly 4.8% of them. Clones ranked in the top ten supply over 2% of the sample. This specimen was whole blood, taken in connection with sensitization to the hapten diphenylcyclopropenone (DPC). The receptors originated from a woman in her forties or fifties with alopecia areata. Some clones in this sample may be carry-over from other donors' samples.

This clonotype was observed many times. The chain carries TRBV10-3 and TRBJ1-1; D gene unclear. Trimming removed 3 bases at V and 11 bases at J, with 13 bases between. The CDR3 runs 12 residues. Germline V gives CDR1 ENHRY, CDR2 SYGVKD. CDR3 sequence: CAISDPPGEAFF. Here the CDR3 DNA reads TGTGCCATCAGTGACCCGCCAGGAGAGGCTTTCTTT.

This clonotype has ten or more counts. This chain uses TRBV12-3 or TRBV12-4 with TRBJ2-3, with unresolved D. V lost 8 bases, J lost 1 base, and 16 bases lay in between. This CDR3 has 15 amino acids. The CDR3 is CASVLAGIGTDTQYF. CDR3 nucleotides: TGTGCCAGCGTTCTGGCAGGAATTGGCACAGATACGCAGTATTTT.

This clonotype was observed at least ten times. The chain combines TRBV5-1 with TRBJ1-1; a possible D gene is TRBD1 (5 bases). The CDR3 consists of 15 residues. The germline V gene encodes CDR1 SGHRS and CDR2 YFSETQ. The ends were cut back, 4 bases at V and 1 base at J, with 14 bases in the middle. This CDR3 is CASSPLGQGNTEAFF. Written as DNA, the CDR3 is TGCGCCAGCAGCCCCCTGGGCCAGGGGAACACTGAAGCTTTCTTT.

About this clonotype: A much larger clone sits a single nucleotide away, making a read error possible. This sequence joins TRBV7-8 and TRBJ2-7; 8 bases align to TRBD1. The length of the CDR3 is 17 residues. Germline CDR1 SGHVS, CDR2 FQNEAQ. The V and J ends lost 2 bases and 4 bases, in that order; junction bases with no gene match: 13. The CDR3, as DNA: TGTGCCAGCAGCTTAATAGGTCGGACAGGGAATTTATACGAGCAGTACTTC. It specifies CASSLIGRTGNLYEQYF.

V is TRBV2 and J is TRBJ1-4; D not certain. The CDR3 is 15 residues long. CDR1 and CDR2 from the germline V gene are SNHLY and FYNNEI. The V and J ends lost 3 bases and 0 bases respectively, with 8 bases between them. The CDR3 protein is CASSEGRATNEKLFF. CDR3 DNA sequence: TGTGCCAGCAGTGAGGGGAGAGCAACTAATGAAAAACTGTTTTTT.

V is TRBV11-2 and J is TRBJ2-3; 7 nucleotides agree with TRBD1. CDR1 is SGHAT, CDR2 FQNNGV, per germline. J lost 3 bases, V lost 6 bases, and 9 bases had no gene match. The CDR3 covers 15 residues. The CDR3 loop reads CASRSPGQRTDTQYF. CDR3 DNA sequence: TGTGCCAGCAGGTCTCCGGGACAGAGAACAGATACGCAGTATTTT. Supplemented by reference TRBV11-2 and TRBJ2-3, the full variable domain reads EAGVAQSPRYKIIEKRQSVAFWCNPISGHATLYWYQQILGQGPKLLIQFQNNGVVDDSQLPKDRFSAERLKGVDSTLKIQPAKLEDSAVYLCASRSPGQRTDTQYFGPGTRLTVL.

This clonotype was seen repeatedly, ten times or more. This chain links TRBV6-2 or TRBV6-3 with TRBJ2-7; 16 bases are a match to TRBD2. V trimming: 2 bases; J trimming: 5 bases; junction bases outside the gene matches: 6. The V gene's germline CDR1 is MNHEY and CDR2 SVGEGT. This CDR3 is 17 amino acids long. As DNA, the CDR3 is TGTGCCAGCAGTTACGTGACCGGGACTAGCGGGAGGGACGAGCAGTACTTC. Residues: CASSYVTGTSGRDEQYF.

This clonotype was recorded at least ten times. The chain is built from TRBV5-1 and TRBJ1-5; D is unclear. Germline V lookup: CDR1 SGHRS, CDR2 YFSETQ. V shed 1 base and J shed 0 bases, with 8 bases lying between them. CDR3 length: 15 residues. The CDR3: CASSLYGDSNQPQHF. CDR3 nucleotides: TGCGCCAGCAGCTTGTACGGTGATAGCAATCAGCCCCAGCATTTT.

This clonotype was counted a few times. The chain carries TRBV29-1 and TRBJ1-5; 8 bases map to TRBD1. The CDR3 consists of 13 residues. The V gene's germline CDR1 is SQVTM and CDR2 ANQGSEA. The junction had 6 bases not matched to a gene; V was cut back by 5 bases and J by 6 bases. CDR3 in DNA: TGCAGCGTTAGCGGGACAGGAGGTCAGCCCCAGCATTTT. Translation gives CSVSGTGGQPQHF. The complete variable domain, with remaining parts taken from reference TRBV29-1 and TRBJ1-5, reads SAVISQKPSRDICQRGTSLTIQCQVDSQVTMMFWYRQQPGQSLTLIATANQGSEATYESGFVIDKFPISRPNLTFSTLTVSNMSPEDSSIYLCSVSGTGGQPQHFGDGTRLSIL.

This clonotype was counted a few times. The chain recombines TRBV19 with TRBJ1-5, with TRBD1 matching 7 bases. CDR1 and CDR2 from the germline V gene are LNHDA and SQIVND (reference sequence). The CDR3 extends over 14 amino acids. Trimming removed 10 bases from V and 7 bases from J; junction bases left unmatched: 13. DNA for the CDR3: TGTGCCACCTCTCGGGACAGCGGGAGGCAGCCCCAGCATTTT. Protein: CATSRDSGRQPQHF.

A few counts support this clonotype. The genes are TRBV29-1 and TRBJ2-3, with TRBD2 as a possible D gene (7 bases). Germline CDR1 SQVTM, CDR2 ANQGSEA. Trimming left V 6 bases short and J 4 bases short, with 17 bases between. The CDR3 spans 14 residues. In nucleotides, the CDR3 is TGCAGCGTGAATGGGGGGGGCTTTGCAGATACGCAGTATTTT. It translates to CSVNGGGFADTQYF.

V usage is TRBV6-5 and J usage is TRBJ1-2; 12 positions agree with TRBD1. The CDR3 covers 16 residues. Germline CDR1 and CDR2: MNHEY and SVGAGI. The V gene end was trimmed by 7 bases and the J gene end by 4 bases; junction bases not matched to a gene: 10. CDR3 nucleotide sequence: TGTGCCAGCACCGGGGGACAGGGGGCCCTCATCTATGGCTACACCTTC. Protein product: CASTGGQGALIYGYTF.